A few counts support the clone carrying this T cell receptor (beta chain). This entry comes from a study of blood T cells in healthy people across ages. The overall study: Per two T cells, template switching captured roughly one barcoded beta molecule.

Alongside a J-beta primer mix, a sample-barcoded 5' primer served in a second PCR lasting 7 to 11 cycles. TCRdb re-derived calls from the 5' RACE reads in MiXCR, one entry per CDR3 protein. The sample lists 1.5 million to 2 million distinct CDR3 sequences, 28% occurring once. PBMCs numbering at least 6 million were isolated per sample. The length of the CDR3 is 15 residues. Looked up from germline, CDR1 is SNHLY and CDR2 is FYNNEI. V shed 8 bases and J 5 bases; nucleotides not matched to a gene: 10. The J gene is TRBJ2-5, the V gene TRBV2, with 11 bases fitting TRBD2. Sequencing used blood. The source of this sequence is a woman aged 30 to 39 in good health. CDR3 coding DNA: TGTGCCAGCGGGGGTGTAGCGGGAGGGCTCGAGACCCAGTACTTC. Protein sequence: CASGGVAGGLETQYF.